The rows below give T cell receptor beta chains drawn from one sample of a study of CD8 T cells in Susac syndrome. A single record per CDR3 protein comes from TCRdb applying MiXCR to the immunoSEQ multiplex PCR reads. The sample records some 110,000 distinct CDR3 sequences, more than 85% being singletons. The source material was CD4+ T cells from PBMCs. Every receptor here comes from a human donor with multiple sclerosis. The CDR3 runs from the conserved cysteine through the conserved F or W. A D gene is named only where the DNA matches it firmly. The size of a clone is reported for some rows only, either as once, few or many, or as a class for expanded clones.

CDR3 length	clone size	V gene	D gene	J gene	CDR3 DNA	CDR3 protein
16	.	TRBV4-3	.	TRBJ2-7	TGCGCCAGCAGCCAAGATGGTGGGGGGGACACCTACGAGCAGTACTTC	CASSQDGGGDTYEQYF
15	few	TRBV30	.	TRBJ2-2	TGTGCCTGGAGTACTTGGGGGCCGCGGACCGGGGAGCTGTTTTTT	CAWSTWGPRTGELFF
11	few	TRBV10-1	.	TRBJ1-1	TGCGCCAGCAGTGAGGGCACTGAAGCTTTCTTT	CASSEGTEAFF
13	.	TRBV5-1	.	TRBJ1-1	TGCGCCAGCAGCTTGGCCAGCGGGGAGAAAGCTTTCTTT	CASSLASGEKAFF
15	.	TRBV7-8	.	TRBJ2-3	TGTGCCAGCAGCTTAGCGTCAACTAGCACAGATACGCAGTATTTT	CASSLASTSTDTQYF
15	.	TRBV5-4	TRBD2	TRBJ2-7	TGTGCCAGCAGCTTGGGACTAGCGCCCCGGGACGAGCAGTACTTC	CASSLGLAPRDEQYF
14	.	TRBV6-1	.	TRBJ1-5	TGTGCCAGCAGTGAAGTGGGGGGAGCCGTGCCCCAGCATTTT	CASSEVGGAVPQHF
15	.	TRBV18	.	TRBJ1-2	TGTGCCAGCTCACCTTCCCATTCGGGGACTAATGGCTACACCTTC	CASSPSHSGTNGYTF
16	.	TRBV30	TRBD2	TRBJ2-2	TGTGCCTGGACCCGGCTGGCGGGGGGAAACACCGGGGAGCTGTTTTTT	CAWTRLAGGNTGELFF
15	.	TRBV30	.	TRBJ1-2	TGTGCCTGGAGCTCCCCAGGGCTACGCAACTATGGCTACACCTTC	CAWSSPGLRNYGYTF
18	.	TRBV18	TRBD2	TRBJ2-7	TGTGCCAGCTCACCACCGGGGCTAGCGGGGGGAACCTCCTACGAGCAGTACTTC	CASSPPGLAGGTSYEQYF
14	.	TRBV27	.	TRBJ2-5	TGTGCCAGCAGTTTATTACCCGGCCAAGAGACCCAGTACTTC	CASSLLPGQETQYF
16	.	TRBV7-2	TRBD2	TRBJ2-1	TGTGCCAGCAGATCCACTAGCGCCCCCTCCTACAATGAGCAGTTCTTC	CASRSTSAPSYNEQFF
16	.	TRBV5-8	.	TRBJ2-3	TGTGCCAGCAGCTTGGCCTTGCGGAGGGACACAGATACGCAGTATTTT	CASSLALRRDTDTQYF
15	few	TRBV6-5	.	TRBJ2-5	TGTGCCAGCAGTTACTCGGGGCTCAGGGCGGAGACCCAGTACTTC	CASSYSGLRAETQYF
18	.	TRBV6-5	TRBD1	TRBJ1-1	TGTGCCAGCAGTTTGAACCGGGACAGGGGGACGTTTGCCACTGAAGCTTTCTTT	CASSLNRDRGTFATEAFF
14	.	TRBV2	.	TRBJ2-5	TGTGCCAGCAGTGGCCGGGGGCCGGGGGAGACCCAGTACTTC	CASSGRGPGETQYF
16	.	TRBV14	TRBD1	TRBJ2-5	TGTGCCAGCAGCCAACGGCCCGGGACAGTAGGAGAGACCCAGTACTTC	CASSQRPGTVGETQYF
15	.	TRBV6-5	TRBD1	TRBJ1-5	TGTGCCAGCAGTACTCGGGACAGGGTCGGCCAGCCCCAGCATTTT	CASSTRDRVGQPQHF
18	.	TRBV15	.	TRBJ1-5	TGTGCCACCAGCAGAGATAATCAGGGGATTGAGGGCAATCAGCCCCAGCATTTT	CATSRDNQGIEGNQPQHF
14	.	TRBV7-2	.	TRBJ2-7	TGTGCCAGCAGCTTAGCGGAGGGTGGCTACGAGCAGTACTTC	CASSLAEGGYEQYF
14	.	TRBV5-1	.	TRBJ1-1	TGCGCCAGCACCTTACAGACAGGTAGCACTGAAGCTTTCTTT	CASTLQTGSTEAFF
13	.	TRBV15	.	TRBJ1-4	TGTGCCACCTGTCGGGGGTTTGGTGAAAAACTGTTTTTT	CATCRGFGEKLFF
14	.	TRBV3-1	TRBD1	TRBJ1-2	TGTGCCAGCAGCCCCCAGGGGGGCAGTAATGGCTACACCTTC	CASSPQGGSNGYTF
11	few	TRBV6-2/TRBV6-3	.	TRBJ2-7	TGTGCCAGCAGTTCCCGAGGGGAGCAGTACTTC	CASSSRGEQYF
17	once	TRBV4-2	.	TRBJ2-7	TGTGCCAGCAGCCAGACGATCGGCGGGACCGTAACCTACGAGCAGTACTTC	CASSQTIGGTVTYEQYF
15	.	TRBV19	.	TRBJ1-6	TGTGCCAGTAAAAAGGGTCTCTCCTATAATTCACCCCTCCACTTT	CASKKGLSYNSPLHF
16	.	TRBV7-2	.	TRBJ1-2	TGTGCCAGCAGCCTCTCGGGCGGGGGCGGACTATATGGCTACACCTTC	CASSLSGGGGLYGYTF
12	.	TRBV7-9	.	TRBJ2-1	TGTGCCAGCAGCTTAAATCCCCATGAGCAGTTCTTC	CASSLNPHEQFF
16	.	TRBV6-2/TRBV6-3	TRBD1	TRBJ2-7	TGTGCCAGCAGTCCGCGGACAGGGGCGCCCTCTGACGAGCAGTACTTC	CASSPRTGAPSDEQYF
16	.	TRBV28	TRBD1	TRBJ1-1	TGTGCCAGCAGTCCCAGTCGAGGACAGGGCCACACTGAAGCTTTCTTT	CASSPSRGQGHTEAFF
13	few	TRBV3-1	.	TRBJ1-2	TGTGCCAGCAGCCAAGAGGGGTTCTATGGCTACACCTTC	CASSQEGFYGYTF
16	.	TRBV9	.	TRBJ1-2	TGTGCCAGCAGCGTAGAACCGGGACACTCTAAGGGTGGCTACACCTTC	CASSVEPGHSKGGYTF
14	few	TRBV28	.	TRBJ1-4	TGTGCCAGCAGCCTTGGACAAACTAATGAAAAACTGTTTTTT	CASSLGQTNEKLFF
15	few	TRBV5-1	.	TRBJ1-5	TGCGCCAGCAGCTTGGATGACAGTAGCAATCAGCCCCAGCATTTT	CASSLDDSSNQPQHF
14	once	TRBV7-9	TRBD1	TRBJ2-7	TGTGCCAGCAGCTTCGCCGGGACAGGGGCCGAGCAGTACTTC	CASSFAGTGAEQYF
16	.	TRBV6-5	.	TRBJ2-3	TGTGCCAGCAGTTACGGAAGGGGTTTCCGTCAAAATACGCAGTATTTT	CASSYGRGFRQNTQYF
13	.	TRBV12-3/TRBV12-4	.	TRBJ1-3	TGTGCCAGCAGAGTCCCTTCTGGAAACACCATATATTTT	CASRVPSGNTIYF
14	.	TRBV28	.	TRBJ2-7	TGTGCCAGCAGTTACCAAGGCAGGCCCTACGAGCAGTACTTC	CASSYQGRPYEQYF
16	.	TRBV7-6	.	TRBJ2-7	TGTGCCAGCAGCTCAATCAGGGGCCCAAAAACCCACGAGCAGTACTTC	CASSSIRGPKTHEQYF
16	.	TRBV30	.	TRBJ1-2	TGTGCCTGGAGTGTACGTAGGGAGGGTGCTAACTATGGCTACACCTTC	CAWSVRREGANYGYTF
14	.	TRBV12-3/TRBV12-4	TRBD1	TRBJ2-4	TGTGCCAGCAGGGAACAGGGGGCGCGAAACATTCAGTACTTC	CASREQGARNIQYF
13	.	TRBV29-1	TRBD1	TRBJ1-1	TGCAGCGTCGCGGGACAGGGGAACACTGAAGCTTTCTTT	CSVAGQGNTEAFF